Below are 32 T cell receptor beta chains sequenced from a single sample in a study of blood T cell repertoires in COVID-19. The assay was immunoSEQ multiplex PCR, and TCRdb's table has in-frame clones only and misses some. The profile shows roughly 130,000 clones, roughly 77% of them singletons. The material sequenced was peripheral blood. These receptors were obtained from a man between 60 and 75 years old with active or convalescent COVID-19.

The rearrangement joins TRBV7-2 to TRBJ1-4; D not resolved. V gave up 4 bases and J gave up 2 bases, with 11 bases separating them. This CDR3 has 15 amino acids. Germline CDR1 SGHTA, CDR2 FQGNSA. The CDR3 bases are TGTGCCAGCAGCTCCCCGGGTCGTACTAATGAAAAACTGTTTTTT. It translates to CASSSPGRTNEKLFF. The entire variable domain, with the rest obtained from reference TRBV7-2 and TRBJ1-4, is as follows: GAGVSQSPSNKVTEKGKDVELRCDPISGHTALYWYRQSLGQGLEFLIYFQGNSAPDKSGLPSDRFSAERTGGSVSTLTIQRTQQEDSAVYLCASSSPGRTNEKLFFGSGTQLSVL.

The chain joins TRBV5-4 to TRBJ1-1, with TRBD1 as a possible D gene (5 bases). This CDR3 region has 14 residues. V gave up 3 bases and J gave up 1 base, with 10 bases separating them. Per germline, CDR1 SGHNT and CDR2 YYREEE (reference sequence). Written as DNA, the CDR3 is TGTGCCAGCAGCTCCTTCACAGGGAACACTGAAGCTTTCTTT. The encoded protein is CASSSFTGNTEAFF.

The chain joins TRBV7-8 to TRBJ2-1, with TRBD2 matching over 7 bases. The CDR3 consists of 14 residues. CDR1 is SGHVS and CDR2 is FQNEAQ in the germline V gene. V gave up 5 bases and J gave up 1 base; unmatched junction bases: 2. CDR3 coding DNA: TGTGCCAGCAGCATGGGACTATCCTACAATGAGCAGTTCTTC. Translating it yields CASSMGLSYNEQFF.

The V call is TRBV7-6, the J call TRBJ2-1; TRBD2 matches 7 bases. This CDR3 is 15 amino acids long. J lost 5 bases, V lost 6 bases, and 10 bases had no gene match. Germline values: CDR1 SGHVS, CDR2 FNYEAQ. CDR3: CASSKAGVPHNEQFF. The CDR3, as DNA: TGTGCCAGCAGTAAGGCGGGGGTCCCTCACAATGAGCAGTTCTTC.

Turning to this clone: A read error may account for a junction end that differs from germline. This sequence joins TRBV11-2 and TRBJ1-2; TRBD1 is a possible D gene (6 bases). The CDR3 is 14 amino acids. The germline gives CDR1 SGHAT, CDR2 FQNNGV. The CDR3 coding sequence is TGTGTCAGCAGCTCCGGGACAACCGTCTATGGCTACACCTTC. Encoded protein: CVSSSGTTVYGYTF.

This chain joins TRBV5-1 and TRBJ1-2, with TRBD1 as a possible D gene (6 bases). The CDR3 extends over 18 amino acids. In germline, CDR1 is SGHRS, CDR2 YFSETQ. The V end lost 4 bases, the J end lost 0 bases, and 22 bases lay between the germline ends. The CDR3 sequence: CASSTPQGLAPTNYGYTF. Written as DNA, the CDR3 is TGCGCCAGCAGCACCCCACAGGGTCTCGCTCCAACTAACTATGGCTACACCTTC. Supplemented by reference TRBV5-1 and TRBJ1-2, the full variable domain reads KAGVTQTPRYLIKTRGQQVTLSCSPISGHRSVSWYQQTPGQGLQFLFEYFSETQRNKGNFPGRFSGRQFSNSRSEMNVSTLELGDSALYLCASSTPQGLAPTNYGYTFGSGTRLTVV.

This chain joins TRBV19 and TRBJ2-3, with TRBD2 matching over 7 bases. Germline CDR1 LNHDA, CDR2 SQIVND (reference sequence). V was pared by 5 bases and J by 6 bases, with 8 bases of the junction left unmatched. CDR3 length: 14 amino acids. In nucleotides, the CDR3 is TGTGCCAGTAGTCCCGCGGGGCGGGGGGATACGCAGTATTTT. As protein: CASSPAGRGDTQYF.

The chain joins TRBV30 to TRBJ1-5, with D perhaps TRBD1 (5 bases). Looked up from germline, CDR1 is GTSNPN and CDR2 is SVGIG (reference sequence). Trimming removed 2 bases at V and 0 bases at J, with 11 bases between. This CDR3 has 15 residues. CDR3 sequence (DNA): TGTGCCTGGAGTCCAGGACATGATAGCAATCAGCCCCAGCATTTT. It is translated as CAWSPGHDSNQPQHF.

V is TRBV9 and J is TRBJ1-4, with D possibly matching TRBD1 (5 bases). The V and J ends lost 4 bases and 4 bases respectively, with 11 bases between them. This CDR3 is 14 amino acids long. Germline CDR1 is SGDLS and CDR2 is YYNGEE. The DNA for the CDR3 is TGTGCCAGCAGCCCCCGACAGTTTAATGAAAAACTGTTTTTT. This sequence encodes CASSPRQFNEKLFF. Variable domain in full (rest from reference TRBV9 and TRBJ1-4): DSGVTQTPKHLITATGQRVTLRCSPRSGDLSVYWYQQSLDQGLQFLIQYYNGEERAKGNILERFSAQQFPDLHSELNLSSLELGDSALYFCASSPRQFNEKLFFGSGTQLSVL.

The chain recombines TRBV7-2 with TRBJ1-1; D gene unclear. Germline V gene data show CDR1 as SGHTA and CDR2 as FQGNSA. Trimming took off 4 bases at V and 0 bases at J, with 12 bases between the two ends. This CDR3 region has 15 residues. CDR3 sequence: CASSYFTGLNTEAFF. The CDR3 DNA follows: TGTGCCAGCAGCTATTTCACTGGTCTGAACACTGAAGCTTTCTTT.

The chain employs TRBV11-2 and TRBJ2-5; D is undetermined. The CDR3 contains 14 residues. CDR1 and CDR2 (germline): SGHAT, FQNNGV. V was clipped by 6 bases and J by 2 bases, with 13 bases between them. CDR3 residues: CASSPGRSQETQYF. As DNA, the CDR3 is TGTGCCAGCAGTCCAGGCCGCTCGCAAGAGACCCAGTACTTC.

This clone was observed a single time. V is TRBV6-5 and J is TRBJ1-4, with D uncertain. The length of the CDR3 is 12 residues. Trimming stripped 2 bases from V and 10 bases from J, with 8 bases between. Germline V gene data show CDR1 as MNHEY and CDR2 as SVGAGI. CDR3 sequence (DNA): TGTGCCAGCAGTTACGAGGGAGGAAAACTGTTTTTT. The encoded protein is CASSYEGGKLFF.

J is TRBJ1-2 and V is TRBV27; 7 nucleotides line up with TRBD1. The germline gives CDR1 MNHEY, CDR2 SMNVEV (reference sequence). CDR3 length: 13 residues. The ends lost 6 bases at V and 4 bases at J; junction bases unmatched: 5. The CDR3 region is CASRTGQAYGYTF. As DNA, the CDR3 is TGTGCCAGCAGAACAGGACAGGCCTATGGCTACACCTTC.

The table lists this clone with a few counts. The gene calls are TRBV4-1 and TRBJ2-5; TRBD2 aligns across 7 bases. V shed 6 bases and J 5 bases; nucleotides not matched to a gene: 9. The CDR3 length is 14 residues. Germline values: CDR1 MGHRA, CDR2 YSYEKL. CDR3 bases: TGCGCCAGCAGAATATCTAGCGGAGAGGAGACCCAGTACTTC. Protein product: CASRISSGEETQYF.

This clone appeared a few times. The chain recombines TRBV5-8 with TRBJ1-5, with D maybe TRBD1 (5 bases). In germline, CDR1 is SGHTS, CDR2 YDEGEE. The V end lost 7 bases, the J end lost 5 bases, and 19 bases lay between the germline ends. The length of the CDR3 is 15 residues. CDR3 protein: CASHYRGVQYQPQHF. DNA of the CDR3: TGTGCCAGCCATTATCGGGGGGTCCAATATCAGCCCCAGCATTTT.

The chain links TRBV7-9 to TRBJ1-6, with D unresolved. This CDR3 is 15 amino acids long. Germline-derived CDR1 and CDR2 are SEHNR and FQNEAQ (reference sequence). V was shortened by 7 bases and J by 6 bases, with 16 bases between the two germline ends. This CDR3 is CASTPRRGVNSPLHF. CDR3 nucleotide sequence: TGTGCCAGCACCCCACGGCGCGGAGTTAATTCACCCCTCCACTTT.

J is TRBJ2-3 and V is TRBV28; 8 nucleotides match TRBD1. This CDR3 is 16 amino acids long. After removal of 6 bases from V and 3 bases from J, the junction contained 11 bases not matched to a gene. Germline CDR1 reads MDHEN; CDR2 reads SYDVKM. The CDR3, as DNA: TGTGCCAGCAGGGGAGCAGACAGGGGCCGGACAGATACGCAGTATTTT. This codes for CASRGADRGRTDTQYF.

The chain joins TRBV11-2 to TRBJ2-3; D is uncertain. With 0 bases removed from V and 11 bases from J, the gap between germline ends came to 9 bases. There are 12 residues in the CDR3. Germline V gene data show CDR1 as SGHAT and CDR2 as FQNNGV. The CDR3 bases are TGTGCCAGCAGCTTAGACGGTCGGGTGCAGTATTTT. It codes for CASSLDGRVQYF.

V is TRBV5-6 and J is TRBJ2-7; possibly TRBD2 for D (6 bases). The CDR3 contains 16 residues. V was cut by 4 bases and J by 5 bases, with 22 bases left in between. The germline V gene has CDR1 SGHDT and CDR2 YYEEEE. The CDR3 nucleotides read TGTGCCAGCAGCCGGAGGGCGGGAAGAGGGCTCCACGAGCAGTACTTC. Residues: CASSRRAGRGLHEQYF.

The chain combines TRBV28 with TRBJ1-5; D unclear. Trimming removed 10 bases from V and 8 bases from J, with 9 bases in between. Germline V CDR1 and CDR2: MDHEN, SYDVKM. The length of the CDR3 is 10 residues. In nucleotides, the CDR3 is TGTGCCACCTCTGCGGAGCCCCAGCATTTT. Translated: CATSAEPQHF. Drawing the rest from reference TRBV28 and TRBJ1-5, the complete variable domain is DVKVTQSSRYLVKRTGEKVFLECVQDMDHENMFWYRQDPGLGLRLIYFSYDVKMKEKGDIPEGYSVSREKKERFSLILESASTNQTSMYLCATSAEPQHFGDGTRLSIL.

This clone was observed a few times. V is TRBV6-4 and J is TRBJ2-2; D might be TRBD2 (5 bases). The ends were cut back, 6 bases at V and 7 bases at J, with 12 bases in the middle. This CDR3 is built from 13 residues. The V gene's germline CDR1 is MRHNA and CDR2 SNTAGT. The CDR3 region is CASSPTRGGELFF. CDR3 bases: TGTGCCAGCAGCCCGACTCGGGGCGGGGAGCTGTTTTTT.

J is TRBJ1-5 and V is TRBV27, with 8 bases matching TRBD1. Germline CDR1 is MNHEY and CDR2 is SMNVEV (reference sequence). V shed 5 bases and J 4 bases; nucleotides not matched to a gene: 10. The CDR3 loop spans 16 amino acids. This CDR3 reads CASSPRTGSENQPQHF. CDR3 nucleotides: TGTGCCAGCAGTCCGCGGACAGGGTCGGAAAATCAGCCCCAGCATTTT.

V is TRBV18 and J is TRBJ2-7; 7 bases agree with TRBD2. With 3 bases clipped from V and 5 bases from J, the junction kept 13 bases outside the gene matches. The CDR3 sequence is 16 residues long. CDR1 is KGHSH, CDR2 LQKENI, per germline. CDR3 in amino acids: CASSPSGGGHKDEQYF. Written as DNA, the CDR3 is TGTGCCAGCTCACCGTCGGGGGGAGGGCATAAAGACGAGCAGTACTTC.

The gene calls are TRBV28 and TRBJ1-3; D is unresolved. Germline values: CDR1 MDHEN, CDR2 SYDVKM. V was shortened by 4 bases and J by 6 bases, with 10 bases between the two germline ends. The CDR3 totals 13 residues. CDR3 sequence reads: CASSSGPLNTIYF. The CDR3 DNA follows: TGTGCCAGCAGTTCGGGTCCTTTAAACACCATATATTTT.

The chain is built from TRBV27 and TRBJ2-7; D gene uncertain. Germline loops: CDR1 MNHEY, CDR2 SMNVEV (reference sequence). The V and J ends lost 6 bases and 3 bases respectively, with 12 bases between them. CDR3 length: 13 amino acids. The CDR3 spells CASSPNSGYEQYF. CDR3 sequence (DNA): TGTGCCAGCAGCCCTAACTCGGGCTACGAGCAGTACTTC.

The gene calls are TRBV11-2 and TRBJ2-7, with a possible D match to TRBD1 (6 bases). The CDR3 extends over 14 amino acids. V was cut by 1 base and J by 5 bases, with 12 bases left in between. CDR1 is SGHAT and CDR2 is FQNNGV in the germline V gene. The DNA of the CDR3 is TGTGCCAGCAGCTTAGGAGCCCAGGGGCACGAGCAGTACTTC. It specifies CASSLGAQGHEQYF.

This clone was counted only a few times. The V gene is TRBV5-4, the J gene TRBJ1-5; no clear D. The CDR3 totals 15 residues. Trimming shortened V by 4 bases and J by 1 base, and 12 bases separated the two germline ends. Looked up from germline, CDR1 is SGHNT and CDR2 is YYREEE (reference sequence). The CDR3 DNA reads as TGTGCCAGCAGCCCGTATGGTCAGAGCAATCAGCCCCAGCATTTT. Its translation: CASSPYGQSNQPQHF.

The chain recombines TRBV14 with TRBJ1-6; D remains unclear. CDR1 SGHDN and CDR2 FVKESK come from the germline V gene. Trimming removed 2 bases at V and 10 bases at J, with 9 bases between. This CDR3 spans 13 amino acids. This CDR3 is CASSQNPGSPLHF. DNA of the CDR3: TGTGCCAGCAGCCAAAATCCGGGGTCACCCCTCCACTTT.

The V call is TRBV27, the J call TRBJ2-5, with TRBD1 identical over 10 bases. With 4 bases clipped from V and 5 bases from J, the junction kept 4 bases outside the gene matches. CDR1 and CDR2 from the germline V gene are MNHEY and SMNVEV (reference sequence). This CDR3 is built from 14 residues. The CDR3 coding sequence is TGTGCCAGCAGTTGGGGGACAGGGGCGGAGACCCAGTACTTC. Protein product: CASSWGTGAETQYF.

This sequence joins TRBV6-6 and TRBJ1-2, with TRBD1 matching 7 bases. The length of the CDR3 is 15 residues. V gave up 7 bases and J gave up 4 bases; unmatched junction bases: 12. The germline CDR1 and CDR2 sequences are MNHNY and SVGAGI (reference sequence). CDR3 region: CASTTIRTGLYGYTF. DNA for the CDR3: TGTGCCAGCACCACAATTAGGACAGGCCTCTATGGCTACACCTTC.

The chain carries TRBV12-3 or TRBV12-4 and TRBJ1-1; D uncertain. V was cut by 5 bases and J by 2 bases, with 9 bases left in between. The CDR3 consists of 13 residues. The CDR3 spells CASSPPGNTEAFF. In DNA, the CDR3 is TGTGCCAGCAGTCCACCGGGTAACACTGAAGCTTTCTTT.

This chain links TRBV27 with TRBJ1-5; D gene ambiguous. Per germline, CDR1 MNHEY and CDR2 SMNVEV (reference sequence). The length of the CDR3 is 15 residues. V was clipped by 7 bases and J by 7 bases, with 20 bases between them. The CDR3 bases are TGTGCCAGCATCTGGGGTAGGAGGGAAAAACAGCCCCAGCATTTT. This encodes CASIWGRREKQPQHF.